One and the same sample provided the 14 T cell receptor gamma chains below, sequenced in a study of γδ T cells in repeated Plasmodium falciparum infection. Gammadelta T cells were flow-sorted from PBMC into Vgamma9/Vdelta2+ and Vdelta2-negative populations for bulk analysis. TCRdb re-called clones from the multiplex PCR reads using CATT. The sample consists of 30,000 or so gamma-chain clones, more than 1.4% of them appearing once. The specimen sequenced was gamma-delta T cells from blood. The receptors stem from a pool of human donors (malaria-infected and uninfected, not separated).

Notes on this clone: The DNA is left out, because the CDR3 cannot be placed on it with certainty; the CDR3 is given as TCRdb lists it. No J gene was assigned, while the V gene was called as TRGV2. With termini counted, the CDR3 has 32 amino acids. Germline V gives CDR1 EGSNGY, CDR2 YDSYNSKV. CDR3 region: CATWDRPGELGNSLAVEQHLLSQVSIGRIQHF.

As to this clone: The mismatch at residue 7 between this DNA's translation and the TCRdb protein of a much larger clone likely reflects a read error; the protein shown is translated from the DNA. This sequence joins TRGV9 and TRGJ1 or TRGJ2. The J gene, not given by TCRdb, was assigned here from a germline match of the nucleotide sequence. This CDR3 has 13 residues. With 5 bases clipped from V and 5 bases from J, the junction kept 9 bases outside the gene matches. In germline, CDR1 is GITISATS, CDR2 ISYDGTV (reference sequence). The CDR3 region is CALWGTPDYKKLF. CDR3 DNA sequence: TGTGCCTTGTGGGGGACTCCCGATTATAAGAAACTCTTT.

Ten or more counts support this clone. The protein in TCRdb stems from a much larger clone and differs at residue 12 from this DNA's translation, likely a read error; here the protein is translated from the DNA. The V gene reported is TRGV2; the J gene is uncalled. Looked up from germline, CDR1 is EGSNGY and CDR2 is YDSYNSKV. The CDR3 length is 14 residues. The CDR3 protein is CATWDVENYYKRLF. CDR3 in DNA: TGTGCCACCTGGGACGTAGAGAATTATTATAAGAGACTCTTT.

About this clone: TCRdb lists the protein of a much larger clone for this DNA, which differs at residue 8, so this is likely a read error; the protein given here is translated from the DNA itself. V and J are TRGV9 and TRGJP. No J segment appears in TCRdb, so it was assigned here by matching the sequence to germline. V lost 4 bases to trimming and J lost 9 bases; unmatched junction nucleotides: 12. Germline CDR1 and CDR2: GITISATS and ISYDGTV (reference sequence). The length of the CDR3 is 17 residues. The CDR3: CALWDNLDGLGKKIKVF. The CDR3 nucleotides are TGTGCCTTGTGGGATAACCTAGACGGGTTGGGCAAAAAAATCAAGGTATTT.

In its sample, this clone was seen many times. The J gene is TRGJ1 or TRGJ2, the V gene TRGV4. The V gene end was trimmed by 1 base and the J gene end by 10 bases; junction bases not matched to a gene: 1. The germline gives CDR1 EGSTGY, CDR2 YDSYTSSV. This CDR3 region has 10 residues. DNA of the CDR3: TGTGCCACCTGGGATGGAAAGAAACTCTTT. It is translated as CATWDGKKLF.

This clone has a count of ten or more. TCRdb's protein, taken from a much larger clone, differs from this DNA's translation at residue 7, likely owing to a read error; the protein displayed comes from the DNA. The chain is built from TRGV9 and TRGJ1 or TRGJ2. No J gene is reported in TCRdb; it was inferred here by comparing the DNA with germline. J lost 4 bases, V lost 3 bases, and 6 bases had no gene match. CDR3 size: 13 residues. Germline values: CDR1 GITISATS, CDR2 ISYDGTV (reference sequence). CDR3 sequence: CALWEPRYYKKLF. DNA of the CDR3: TGTGCCTTGTGGGAGCCACGATATTATAAGAAACTCTTT.

This clone was picked up many times. The protein in TCRdb stems from a much larger clone and differs at residue 4 from this DNA's translation, likely a read error; here the protein is translated from the DNA. The V and J genes are TRGV9 and TRGJP1. TCRdb leaves out the J gene; it was filled in here by matching the DNA to germline. CDR1 is GITISATS, CDR2 ISYDGTV, per germline (reference sequence). This CDR3 is 14 amino acids long. The CDR3 sequence: CALGEVRGGWFKIF. CDR3 sequence (DNA): TGTGCCTTGGGGGAGGTTCGGGGGGGTTGGTTCAAGATATTT.

This clone was recorded at least ten times. DNA for the CDR3: TGTGCCACCTGGGATGTGAGCGATTATAAGAAACTCTTT. Translation gives CATWDVSDYKKLF. The genes are TRGV4 and TRGJ1 or TRGJ2. The J gene comes from matching the DNA to germline here; TCRdb lacks it. Germline V gene sequence: CDR1 EGSTGY, CDR2 YDSYTSSV. The trim removed 2 bases at V and 5 bases at J, leaving 6 bases unmatched. CDR3 size: 13 residues.

This clone was picked up many times. The protein held in TCRdb is that of a much larger clone and does not match this DNA's translation at residue 9, likely because of a read error; the protein shown is translated from the DNA. V and J are TRGV8 and TRGJP1. CDR1 VENAVY and CDR2 YDSYNSRV come from the germline V gene. The CDR3 spans 14 residues. Written as DNA, the CDR3 is TGTGCCACCTGGGTGTATACCACTAGTTGGTTCAAGATATTT. It is translated as CATWVYTTSWFKIF.

This clone was recorded at least ten times. The chain combines TRGV9 with TRGJ1 or TRGJ2. The J gene was missing in TCRdb and was found by matching the end of the DNA to germline. The CDR3 consists of 12 residues. Germline values: CDR1 GITISATS, CDR2 ISYDGTV (reference sequence). V was clipped by 12 bases and J by 2 bases; unmatched bases: 10. The CDR3 reads CAPPPDYYKKLF. In nucleotides, the CDR3 is TGTGCCCCCCCACCGGATTATTATAAGAAACTCTTT.

A few counts support this clone. This DNA's translation differs at residue 8 from TCRdb's protein, which comes from a much larger clone; a read error is likely, and the protein shown is translated from the DNA. This chain joins TRGV9 and TRGJP2. No J gene was available from TCRdb, and it was assigned here by a germline match of the DNA. Per the germline V gene, CDR1 is GITISATS and CDR2 is ISYDGTV (reference sequence). V gave up 6 bases and J gave up 6 bases; unmatched junction bases: 10. The length of the CDR3 is 14 residues. In DNA, the CDR3 is TGTGCCTTGTGGACCCACAGTGGTGATTGGATCAAGACGTTT. Its translation is CALWTHSGDWIKTF.

The table lists this clone with many counts. The chain has TRGV2 and TRGJP2. The J gene is absent in TCRdb and was assigned here via DNA matching to germline. After removal of 0 bases from V and 0 bases from J, the junction contained 10 bases not matched to a gene. Germline loops: CDR1 EGSNGY, CDR2 YDSYNSKV. The CDR3 runs 18 residues. The CDR3 bases are TGTGCCACCTGGGACGGGCGGGTAGGATATAGTAGTGATTGGATCAAGACGTTT. It encodes CATWDGRVGYSSDWIKTF.

This clone has a handful of counts. The mismatch at residue 5 between this DNA's translation and the TCRdb protein of a much larger clone likely reflects a read error; the protein shown is translated from the DNA. This chain connects TRGV2 to TRGJ1 or TRGJ2. TCRdb supplies no J gene; here it was assigned by aligning the nucleotide sequence to germline. The CDR3 is 13 amino acids. Germline V gene data show CDR1 as EGSNGY and CDR2 as YDSYNSKV. V lost 5 bases and J lost 4; bases outside the gene matches: 8. CDR3 nucleotide sequence: TGTGCCACCTGGGGCCTATGGTATTATAAGAAACTCTTT. Encoded protein: CATWGLWYYKKLF.

A few counts support this clone. This DNA's translation differs at residue 5 from TCRdb's protein, which comes from a much larger clone; a read error is likely, and the protein shown is translated from the DNA. The chain is built from TRGV5 and TRGJ1 or TRGJ2. Germline matching of the DNA provided the J gene here, since TCRdb leaves it blank. Germline assignment: CDR1 VINAFY and CDR2 YDVSNSKD. The CDR3 is made up of 11 amino acids. The CDR3 region is CATWGRPRKLF. CDR3 sequence (DNA): TGTGCCACCTGGGGCAGGCCCCGGAAACTCTTT.